This TCR beta chain was identified in a study of T cell responses to AZD1222 COVID-19 vaccine. About the study: Pooled samples include second doses given at about 4 or 12 weeks.

CDR1 MNHEY and CDR2 SVGEGT come from the germline V gene. The CDR3 contains 15 residues. V gave up 3 bases and J gave up 4 bases, with 15 bases separating them. Study observations and caveats: Spike-specific TCR depth and breadth grew after two AZD1222 doses. Clonal diversity was possibly underestimated, and the donors were mostly white British, with more females.

Note on this clone: Its antigen remains unknown.

TCRdb's table, derived via immunoSEQ multiplex PCR, lists solely in-frame clones and lacks some. The sample consists of approximately 120,000 clones, 89% of them appearing once. The sequencing here drew on peripheral blood, taken on day 0 of AZD1222 vaccination. The TCR originated in an adult in good health. The chain combines TRBV6-2 or TRBV6-3 with TRBJ1-2, with no clear D. CDR3 bases: TGTGCCAGCAGTTATTGGGCGGACTTAGTCTATGGCTACACCTTC. This codes for CASSYWADLVYGYTF.